These 28 T cell receptor beta chains were all obtained from the same sample, sequenced in a study of T cell responses to AZD1222 COVID-19 vaccine. Data came from immunoSEQ multiplex PCR; TCRdb stores just in-frame clones and leaves some out. The sample includes 150,000 or so clones, approximately 78% seen only once; the top ten take around 4.3%. The specimen was peripheral blood, collected on day 0 of MenACWY control vaccination. These receptors were taken from an adult in good health.

This clone was found once. The rearrangement joins TRBV4-2 to TRBJ2-3; 7 positions match TRBD1. The CDR3 contains 15 residues. Trimming cost V 4 bases and J 0 bases; bases outside gene matches: 4. Germline CDR1 is LGHNA and CDR2 is YNFKEQ. The chain's CDR3 is CASSLKQGSTDTQYF. Here the CDR3 DNA reads TGTGCCAGCAGCCTAAAACAGGGGAGCACAGATACGCAGTATTTT.

In its sample, this clone was seen a few times. The chain links TRBV5-4 to TRBJ2-1, with D possibly being TRBD1 (6 bases). Deletions cut 2 bases from V and 7 bases from J, with 16 bases between. The germline gives CDR1 SGHNT, CDR2 YYREEE (reference sequence). This CDR3 has 15 amino acids. CDR3 in DNA: TGTGCCAGCAGCTTTGGGGTAGGGGGAGTTAATGAGCAGTTCTTC. Encoded protein: CASSFGVGGVNEQFF.

The chain is built from TRBV6-5 and TRBJ1-2; D is perhaps TRBD1 (6 bases). V was trimmed by 0 bases and J by 5 bases, leaving 16 bases between them. The CDR3 is 16 residues long. Germline CDR1 and CDR2: MNHEY and SVGAGI. The CDR3 coding sequence is TGTGCCAGCAGTTACTCCTACCGCGGGACACGGTATGGCTACACCTTC. Residues: CASSYSYRGTRYGYTF.

In DNA, the CDR3 is TGTGCCAGCTCACCACTTGACCGGAGCAGAGCTTTCTTT. Protein sequence: CASSPLDRSRAFF. The chain uses TRBV18 and TRBJ1-1; D remains unclear. The CDR3 loop spans 13 amino acids. Germline loops: CDR1 KGHSH, CDR2 LQKENI. V lost 1 base, J lost 10 bases, and 13 bases lay in between. The full variable domain, in which reference TRBV18 and TRBJ1-1 provide the parts outside the CDR3, is NAGVMQNPRHLVRRRGQEARLRCSPMKGHSHVYWYRQLPEEGLKFMVYLQKENIIDESGMPKERFSAEFPKEGPSILRIQQVVRGDSAAYFCASSPLDRSRAFFGQGTRLTVV.

This clone was observed a handful of times. The genes are TRBV5-1 and TRBJ2-1, with D tentatively TRBD2 (7 bases). Germline V gene lookup returns CDR1 SGHRS and CDR2 YFSETQ. This CDR3 has 16 residues. V was trimmed by 4 bases and J by 0 bases, leaving 14 bases between them. The CDR3 reads CASSAGLGGSYNEQFF. In DNA form, the CDR3 reads TGCGCCAGCAGCGCCGGACTAGGGGGCTCCTACAATGAGCAGTTCTTC. The full variable domain, its missing parts supplied by reference TRBV5-1 and TRBJ2-1, is KAGVTQTPRYLIKTRGQQVTLSCSPISGHRSVSWYQQTPGQGLQFLFEYFSETQRNKGNFPGRFSGRQFSNSRSEMNVSTLELGDSALYLCASSAGLGGSYNEQFFGPGTRLTVL.

This clone was seen a few times. The CDR3 DNA is TGTGCCAGCAGCCCCCTCCCGGGGGCCGGCACAGATACGCAGTATTTT. Translated: CASSPLPGAGTDTQYF. The chain recombines TRBV7-7 with TRBJ2-3; D assignment may be TRBD1 or TRBD2 (6 bases each). The germline CDR1 and CDR2 sequences are SSHAT and FNYEAQ (reference sequence). The CDR3 length is 16 residues. V gave up 5 bases and J gave up 1 base, with 16 bases separating them.

The V and J genes are TRBV27 and TRBJ1-4; TRBD1 might be the D (5 bases). This CDR3 region has 14 residues. Looked up from germline, CDR1 is MNHEY and CDR2 is SMNVEV (reference sequence). Trimming removed 2 bases from V and 5 bases from J, with 9 bases in between. CDR3: CASSLEGLNEKLFF. DNA of the CDR3: TGTGCCAGCAGTTTAGAGGGGTTGAATGAAAAACTGTTTTTT.

This clone came up once. The CDR3 reads CASSPNQQSSYNEQFF. The CDR3 region has the DNA TGTGCCAGCTCACCCAACCAGCAGAGCTCCTACAATGAGCAGTTCTTC. The chain recombines TRBV18 with TRBJ2-1; D not resolved. V lost 3 bases and J lost 0, with 12 bases in between. CDR1 and CDR2 from the germline V gene are KGHSH and LQKENI. The CDR3 length is 16 residues.

There are a few counts of this clone. The chain couples TRBV3-1 (or the pseudogene TRBV3-2) to TRBJ1-3, with D unresolved. V was shortened by 1 base and J by 3 bases, with 1 base between the two germline ends. Per the germline V gene, CDR1 is LGHDT and CDR2 is YNNKEL (reference sequence). The length of the CDR3 is 12 residues. CDR3 residues: CASSQVGNTIYF. CDR3 sequence (DNA): TGTGCCAGCAGCCAAGTTGGAAACACCATATATTTT.

The V gene is TRBV9, the J gene TRBJ1-3; 8 nucleotides line up with TRBD1. Germline V CDR1 and CDR2: SGDLS, YYNGEE. The V gene end was trimmed by 6 bases and the J gene end by 0 bases; junction bases not matched to a gene: 8. The CDR3 has 16 residues. The CDR3 loop reads CASTSTDRASGNTIYF. CDR3 in DNA: TGTGCCAGCACTAGTACGGACAGGGCCTCTGGAAACACCATATATTTT.

This chain joins TRBV28 and TRBJ2-5; TRBD1 or TRBD2 may be the D gene (5 bases each). The CDR3 is 15 residues long. Deletions cut 3 bases from V and 4 bases from J, with 15 bases between. Germline V gene data show CDR1 as MDHEN and CDR2 as SYDVKM. DNA of the CDR3: TGTGCCAGCAGTTTGGTGGGACCCCTAGGAGAGACCCAGTACTTC. Amino acids: CASSLVGPLGETQYF.

The CDR3 loop reads CASRPSTGTSYGYTF. CDR3 coding DNA: TGTGCCAGCAGACCCTCGACAGGGACCTCCTATGGCTACACCTTC. The chain couples TRBV28 to TRBJ1-2; 7 bases line up with TRBD1. CDR1 and CDR2 from the germline V gene are MDHEN and SYDVKM. The CDR3 loop spans 15 amino acids. Trimming cost V 6 bases and J 4 bases; bases outside gene matches: 11.

This chain joins TRBV30 and TRBJ1-5; no definite D call. V shed 1 base and J shed 9 bases, with 13 bases lying between them. Germline V gene data show CDR1 as GTSNPN and CDR2 as SVGIG (reference sequence). This CDR3 comprises 13 residues. CDR3 protein: CAWSAELELPQHF. In DNA form, the CDR3 reads TGTGCCTGGAGTGCCGAGTTGGAGTTGCCCCAGCATTTT.

The CDR3 DNA reads as TGTGCCAGCAGTGAAGGTTATTCTGGAAACACCATATATTTT. This codes for CASSEGYSGNTIYF. The chain couples TRBV2 to TRBJ1-3, with D unclear. The CDR3 runs to 14 residues. Germline lookup yields CDR1 SNHLY and CDR2 FYNNEI. Trimming left V 1 base short and J 1 base short, with 5 bases between.

The chain combines TRBV6-5 with TRBJ1-5, with no clear D. The CDR3 has 14 amino acids. Germline loops: CDR1 MNHEY, CDR2 SVGAGI. Trimming cost V 2 bases and J 3 bases, with 8 bases left between them. Here the CDR3 reads CASSYRQFNQPQHF. The CDR3 DNA is TGTGCCAGCAGTTACAGGCAGTTCAATCAGCCCCAGCATTTT.

This clone has more than one count but fewer than ten. The genes are TRBV9 and TRBJ1-1; perhaps TRBD1 as D (6 bases). Trimming took off 3 bases at V and 8 bases at J, with 29 bases between the two ends. The CDR3 has 18 amino acids. Per germline, CDR1 SGDLS and CDR2 YYNGEE. The DNA for the CDR3 is TGTGCCAGCAGCGCCGTCCCAAGTTCCAAGGGGGATAAATCCGAAGCTTTCTTT. It yields the protein CASSAVPSSKGDKSEAFF.

The rearrangement links TRBV2 to TRBJ2-7; D possibly corresponds to TRBD1 (5 bases). This CDR3 contains 13 residues. Germline-derived CDR1 and CDR2 are SNHLY and FYNNEI. Trimming removed 5 bases at V and 7 bases at J, with 15 bases between. The CDR3 DNA is TGTGCCAGCAGTAGGGGAAATTGGGCAGAGCAGTACTTC. This translates into CASSRGNWAEQYF.

The CDR3 reads CAWSQGGRDTQYF. The CDR3 DNA reads TGTGCCTGGAGTCAAGGGGGGCGGGATACGCAGTATTTT. This chain connects TRBV30 to TRBJ2-3; possibly TRBD1 or TRBD2 for D (6 bases each). V was cut by 2 bases and J by 6 bases, with 12 bases left in between. Per germline, CDR1 GTSNPN and CDR2 SVGIG (reference sequence). The length of the CDR3 is 13 residues.

The CDR3 protein is CASNPGTNTEAFF. CDR3 DNA sequence: TGTGCCAGCAACCCGGGCACGAACACTGAAGCTTTCTTT. The rearrangement links TRBV13 to TRBJ1-1; D uncertain. The CDR3 is 13 amino acids. Germline CDR1 PRHDT, CDR2 FYEKMQ (reference sequence). Trimming stripped 7 bases from V and 1 base from J, with 10 bases between.

The chain uses TRBV11-2 and TRBJ1-6; a possible D gene is TRBD1 (5 bases). Trimming left V 3 bases short and J 8 bases short, with 14 bases between. CDR1 and CDR2 (germline): SGHAT, FQNNGV. This CDR3 spans 15 amino acids. CDR3: CASSFTQGSYSPLHF. The CDR3 DNA reads TGTGCCAGCAGCTTCACTCAGGGTTCTTATTCACCCCTCCACTTT. The variable domain in full, with the rest retrieved from reference TRBV11-2 and TRBJ1-6, is EAGVAQSPRYKIIEKRQSVAFWCNPISGHATLYWYQQILGQGPKLLIQFQNNGVVDDSQLPKDRFSAERLKGVDSTLKIQPAKLEDSAVYLCASSFTQGSYSPLHFGNGTRLTVT.

This chain links TRBV2 with TRBJ2-3, with a tentative D call TRBD2 (6 bases). Trimming removed 5 bases at V and 0 bases at J, with 12 bases between. The length of the CDR3 is 15 residues. Germline loops: CDR1 SNHLY, CDR2 FYNNEI. In nucleotides, the CDR3 is TGTGCCAGCAGTACCCCGGGACTTAGCACAGATACGCAGTATTTT. It codes for CASSTPGLSTDTQYF.

The chain is built from TRBV7-3 and TRBJ2-1, with D possibly matching TRBD1 (6 bases). Trimming stripped 5 bases from V and 0 bases from J, with 14 bases between. This CDR3 contains 16 residues. The germline CDR1 and CDR2 sequences are SGHTA and FQGTGA. CDR3 sequence reads: CASSKSGVNSYNEQFF. The CDR3 nucleotides read TGTGCCAGCAGCAAGTCAGGGGTCAACTCCTACAATGAGCAGTTCTTC.

A few counts support this clone. The chain recombines TRBV27 with TRBJ1-5, with 9 nucleotides matching TRBD1. The V gene's germline CDR1 is MNHEY and CDR2 SMNVEV (reference sequence). The CDR3 loop spans 15 amino acids. After removal of 2 bases from V and 4 bases from J, the junction contained 3 bases not matched to a gene. The DNA of the CDR3 is TGTGCCAGCAGTTTAAAGGGACAGGGTAATCAGCCCCAGCATTTT. Its protein product is CASSLKGQGNQPQHF.

For the CDR3, the DNA is TGCGCCAGCAGCGCGGGGGCGGCTAATGAAAAACTGTTTTTT. Translating gives CASSAGAANEKLFF. The chain employs TRBV5-1 and TRBJ1-4; possible D gene TRBD1, 6 bases. This CDR3 is built from 14 residues. Looked up from germline, CDR1 is SGHRS and CDR2 is YFSETQ. The V end was cut by 4 bases, the J end by 3 bases, with 10 bases between.

The chain joins TRBV2 to TRBJ1-4; the D gene is possibly TRBD1 (6 bases). The V gene's germline CDR1 is SNHLY and CDR2 FYNNEI. The V gene lost 6 bases and the J gene lost 8 bases, with 13 bases spanning the gap. The CDR3 has 13 residues. The DNA for the CDR3 is TGTGCCAGCAGGGGGCAGGGGCTCGAAAAACTGTTTTTT. Protein sequence: CASRGQGLEKLFF.

The chain is built from TRBV6-5 and TRBJ2-5; perhaps TRBD2 as D (6 bases). Germline assignment: CDR1 MNHEY and CDR2 SVGAGI. The CDR3 consists of 15 residues. V was cut by 6 bases and J by 1 base, with 15 bases left in between. CDR3 sequence reads: CASSGGLETQETQYF. The CDR3, as DNA: TGTGCCAGCAGCGGGGGTCTCGAGACCCAAGAGACCCAGTACTTC.

The chain has TRBV18 and TRBJ2-3; D is uncertain. CDR3 length: 16 residues. Trimming took off 2 bases at V and 2 bases at J, with 14 bases between the two ends. From germline, CDR1 is KGHSH and CDR2 LQKENI. This CDR3 reads CASSPLGVPNTDTQYF. The CDR3 region has the DNA TGTGCCAGCTCACCATTGGGTGTCCCGAACACAGATACGCAGTATTTT.

V is TRBV5-3 and J is TRBJ1-3; TRBD1 might be the D (5 bases). TRBV5-3 is known as an ORF, though its function is uncertain. The V and J ends lost 7 bases and 2 bases respectively, with 10 bases between them. The CDR3 covers 13 residues. CDR3 residues: CARWGCPGNTIYF. In DNA form, the CDR3 reads TGTGCCAGATGGGGGTGCCCTGGAAACACCATATATTTT.